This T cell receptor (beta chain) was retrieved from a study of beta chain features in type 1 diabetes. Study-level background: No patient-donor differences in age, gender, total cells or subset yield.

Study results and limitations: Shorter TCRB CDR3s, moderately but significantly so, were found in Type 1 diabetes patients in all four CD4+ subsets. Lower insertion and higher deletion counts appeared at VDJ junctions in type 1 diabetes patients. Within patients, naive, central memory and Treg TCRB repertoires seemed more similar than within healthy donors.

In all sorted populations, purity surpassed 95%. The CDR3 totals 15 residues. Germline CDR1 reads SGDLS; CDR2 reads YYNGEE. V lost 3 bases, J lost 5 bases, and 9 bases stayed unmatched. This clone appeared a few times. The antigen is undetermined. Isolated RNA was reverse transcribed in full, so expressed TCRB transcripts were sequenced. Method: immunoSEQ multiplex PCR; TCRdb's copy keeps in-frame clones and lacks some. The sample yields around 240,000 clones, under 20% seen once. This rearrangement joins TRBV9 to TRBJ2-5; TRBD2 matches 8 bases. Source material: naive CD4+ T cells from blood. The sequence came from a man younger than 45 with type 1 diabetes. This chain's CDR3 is CASSDGLAARETQYF. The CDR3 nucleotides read TGTGCCAGCAGCGATGGACTAGCCGCCCGGGAGACCCAGTACTTC. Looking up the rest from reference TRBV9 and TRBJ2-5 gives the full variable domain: DSGVTQTPKHLITATGQRVTLRCSPRSGDLSVYWYQQSLDQGLQFLIQYYNGEERAKGNILERFSAQQFPDLHSELNLSSLELGDSALYFCASSDGLAARETQYFGPGTRLLVL.